The 32 T cell receptor beta chains below come from one sample, sequenced in a study of blood T cell repertoires in COVID-19. The table came from immunoSEQ multiplex PCR; TCRdb's copy has only in-frame clones and leaves some out. The sample has around 99,000 clones; less than 85% are singletons. The source material was peripheral blood. The receptors stem from a woman older than 75 with active or convalescent COVID-19.

The CDR3 sequence: CASSLTAWIADDYNEQFF. In DNA form, the CDR3 reads TGTGCCAGCAGCCTTACCGCGTGGATAGCGGATGACTACAATGAGCAGTTCTTC. The V gene is TRBV7-9, the J gene TRBJ2-1, with a weak D call TRBD2 (6 bases). This CDR3 region has 18 residues. Between the trimmed V and J ends, which lost 5 bases and 3 bases, there was a span of 23 bases. CDR1 and CDR2 (germline): SEHNR, FQNEAQ (reference sequence).

This clone was counted between two and nine times. This chain links TRBV27 with TRBJ1-6, with D maybe TRBD1 (6 bases). The CDR3 loop spans 17 amino acids. V shed 5 bases and J shed 0 bases, with 14 bases lying between them. Per the germline V gene, CDR1 is MNHEY and CDR2 is SMNVEV (reference sequence). Here the CDR3 reads CASSPRQDSSYNSPLHF. In DNA form, the CDR3 reads TGTGCCAGCAGTCCACGACAGGACAGCTCCTATAATTCACCCCTCCACTTT.

The chain links TRBV20-1 to TRBJ2-5; D might be TRBD1 (6 bases). The length of the CDR3 is 13 residues. The V end was cut by 3 bases, the J end by 5 bases, with 13 bases between. From germline, CDR1 is DFQATT and CDR2 SNEGSKA (reference sequence). The CDR3 reads CSASTDQGETQYF. In DNA form, the CDR3 reads TGCAGTGCTAGTACCGACCAGGGGGAGACCCAGTACTTC.

The J gene is TRBJ2-3, the V gene TRBV2, with 9 bases fitting TRBD2. Germline-derived CDR1 and CDR2 are SNHLY and FYNNEI. This CDR3 is 15 amino acids long. V shed 3 bases, J shed 4 bases, and the junction held 5 bases outside the gene matches. For the CDR3, the DNA is TGTGCCAGCAGTGAGGCTAGCGGGACCGCAGATACGCAGTATTTT. Encoded protein: CASSEASGTADTQYF. Full variable domain (missing parts from reference TRBV2 and TRBJ2-3): EPEVTQTPSHQVTQMGQEVILRCVPISNHLYFYWYRQILGQKVEFLVSFYNNEISEKSEIFDDQFSVERPDGSNFTLKIRSTKLEDSAMYFCASSEASGTADTQYFGPGTRLTVL.

The V call is TRBV27, the J call TRBJ1-2; TRBD1 matches at 10 bases. Per germline, CDR1 MNHEY and CDR2 SMNVEV (reference sequence). Trimming cost V 2 bases and J 6 bases; bases outside gene matches: 12. This CDR3 contains 17 residues. DNA of the CDR3: TGTGCCAGCAGTTTAAACCCGGGACAGGGGCTCGTCAATGGCTACACCTTC. Encoded protein: CASSLNPGQGLVNGYTF.

This clone was counted between two and nine times. The chain carries TRBV2 and TRBJ1-2; D perhaps matches TRBD1 (5 bases). This CDR3 has 16 residues. The ends were cut back, 2 bases at V and 8 bases at J, with 21 bases in the middle. Germline loops: CDR1 SNHLY, CDR2 FYNNEI. The CDR3 sequence: CASSESTVRGGLGYTF. The CDR3 bases are TGTGCCAGCAGTGAAAGCACCGTACGGGGGGGTCTGGGCTACACCTTC.

This clone was found once. The V gene is TRBV19, the J gene TRBJ2-7, with a weak D call TRBD2 (5 bases). V dropped 4 bases and J dropped 4 bases, with 11 bases sitting between them. Germline V gives CDR1 LNHDA, CDR2 SQIVND (reference sequence). The CDR3 runs to 13 residues. CDR3 bases: TGTGCCAGTAGTACGCACCGGGAATACGAGCAGTACTTC. Protein sequence: CASSTHREYEQYF.

This chain links TRBV6-5 with TRBJ2-7; D is ambiguous. This CDR3 has 16 residues. Germline V gene data show CDR1 as MNHEY and CDR2 as SVGAGI. V lost 2 bases, J lost 4 bases, and 18 bases lay in between. The CDR3: CASSYPERLYRYEQYF. The CDR3 bases are TGTGCCAGCAGTTACCCGGAAAGACTGTACCGTTACGAGCAGTACTTC.

The chain couples TRBV5-4 to TRBJ2-1; 8 bases are a match to TRBD2. This CDR3 contains 16 residues. Losses at the gene ends were 1 base for V and 0 bases for J; bases not matched to a gene: 3. Germline V gene lookup returns CDR1 SGHNT and CDR2 YYREEE (reference sequence). CDR3 bases: TGTGCCAGCAGCTTGCGAAGCGGGAGCTCCTACAATGAGCAGTTCTTC. Translation: CASSLRSGSSYNEQFF. Based on the CDR3 plus reference TRBV5-4 and TRBJ2-1, the full variable domain is ETGVTQSPTHLIKTRGQQVTLRCSSQSGHNTVSWYQQALGQGPQFIFQYYREEENGRGNFPPRFSGLQFPNYSSELNVNALELDDSALYLCASSLRSGSSYNEQFFGPGTRLTVL.

V is TRBV2 and J is TRBJ1-4; TRBD1 matches at 9 bases. The CDR3 spans 13 residues. V shed 7 bases, J shed 7 bases, and the junction held 4 bases outside the gene matches. From germline, CDR1 is SNHLY and CDR2 FYNNEI. CDR3 sequence: CASKGQGLEKLFF. The DNA of the CDR3 is TGTGCCAGCAAGGGACAGGGTCTTGAAAAACTGTTTTTT.

The V call is TRBV5-1, the J call TRBJ2-5; 10 bases align to TRBD1. The CDR3 covers 16 residues. Germline V gene data show CDR1 as SGHRS and CDR2 as YFSETQ. V was pared by 4 bases and J by 4 bases, with 10 bases of the junction left unmatched. CDR3 in DNA: TGCGCCAGCAGCGCCCCGACAGGGGGCGGGGGAGAGACCCAGTACTTC. This sequence encodes CASSAPTGGGGETQYF.

The J gene is TRBJ2-5, the V gene TRBV27; 12 nucleotides align to TRBD2. From germline, CDR1 is MNHEY and CDR2 SMNVEV (reference sequence). The CDR3 is made up of 17 amino acids. The trim removed 5 bases at V and 5 bases at J, leaving 12 bases unmatched. The CDR3 region is CASSPNLAGGLSETQYF. DNA of the CDR3: TGTGCCAGCAGTCCCAATCTAGCGGGAGGGCTCTCTGAGACCCAGTACTTC.

J is TRBJ2-3 and V is TRBV5-6; TRBD1 agrees at 9 bases. The CDR3 totals 15 residues. Trimming took 0 bases from V and 4 from J; bases not matched to a gene: 3. Germline loops: CDR1 SGHDT, CDR2 YYEEEE. The CDR3 loop is CASSLARQGADTQYF. In DNA form, the CDR3 reads TGTGCCAGCAGCTTGGCGCGACAGGGGGCAGATACGCAGTATTTT.

Only a few counts were recorded for this clone. This chain connects TRBV7-3 to TRBJ1-5; no clear D. Trimming left V 3 bases short and J 7 bases short, with 10 bases between. In germline, CDR1 is SGHTA, CDR2 FQGTGA. The CDR3 loop spans 13 amino acids. The CDR3 DNA is TGTGCCAGCAGCTTCGGTCCGGGGCAGCCCCAGCATTTT. Residues: CASSFGPGQPQHF.

The chain couples TRBV25-1 to TRBJ2-1; 9 bases align to TRBD2. This CDR3 region has 16 residues. Germline CDR1 MGHDK, CDR2 SYGVNS. With V trimmed by 1 base and J by 3 bases, 4 bases remained unmatched. The CDR3: CASSEFGSGSYNEQFF. The CDR3 DNA reads as TGTGCCAGCAGTGAATTTGGTAGCGGGAGCTACAATGAGCAGTTCTTC.

The chain couples TRBV5-1 to TRBJ2-7, with 9 bases that match TRBD2. V shed 0 bases and J 7 bases; nucleotides not matched to a gene: 11. The CDR3 is 16 amino acids. The germline CDR1 and CDR2 sequences are SGHRS and YFSETQ. CDR3 coding DNA: TGCGCCAGCAGCTTGGGGGCGGGAGGGCCTCCTTTAGAGCAGTACTTC. Translated: CASSLGAGGPPLEQYF.

This sequence joins TRBV23-1 and TRBJ2-1, with D maybe TRBD1 (5 bases). TRBV23-1 has ORF status, its function being uncertain. The CDR3 loop spans 13 amino acids. Trimming shortened V by 3 bases and J by 7 bases, and 10 bases separated the two germline ends. The DNA for the CDR3 is TGCGCCAGCAGTCATCCCAGGGTAAATGAGCAGTTCTTC. This translates into CASSHPRVNEQFF.

The chain is built from TRBV5-4 and TRBJ1-2; TRBD1 is a possible D gene (6 bases). The CDR3 contains 14 residues. Per the germline V gene, CDR1 is SGHNT and CDR2 is YYREEE (reference sequence). The germline V and J ends were trimmed by 4 bases and 4 bases, with 14 bases remaining between them. CDR3 DNA sequence: TGTGCCAGCAGCCCCCAGGACAGTCTCTATGGCTACACCTTC. Translating gives CASSPQDSLYGYTF.

This sequence joins TRBV5-1 and TRBJ2-6; 7 bases map to TRBD1. Germline lookup yields CDR1 SGHRS and CDR2 YFSETQ. Trimming cost V 2 bases and J 0 bases; bases outside gene matches: 2. The CDR3 consists of 16 residues. This CDR3 is CASSFDRDSGANVLTF. The CDR3 coding sequence is TGCGCCAGCAGCTTTGACAGGGACTCTGGGGCCAACGTCCTGACTTTC.

This rearrangement joins TRBV6-5 to TRBJ1-5; D gene unclear. V lost 6 bases and J lost 9, with 12 bases in between. Germline CDR1 MNHEY, CDR2 SVGAGI. The length of the CDR3 is 12 residues. The CDR3 region has the DNA TGTGCCAGCAGCTTAGAGAGGGTGCCCCAGCATTTT. It codes for CASSLERVPQHF.

The chain recombines TRBV4-2 with TRBJ2-3, with 7 bases that match TRBD1. The CDR3 length is 18 residues. V shed 1 base and J 1 base; nucleotides not matched to a gene: 11. Germline V gene data show CDR1 as LGHNA and CDR2 as YNFKEQ. CDR3 region: CASSQANLQGLGTDTQYF. The CDR3 bases are TGTGCCAGCAGCCAAGCTAATCTACAGGGGCTGGGCACAGATACGCAGTATTTT.

This chain joins TRBV5-6 and TRBJ1-6; 8 nucleotides agree with TRBD1. V shed 4 bases, J shed 10 bases, and the junction held 4 bases outside the gene matches. Germline loops: CDR1 SGHDT, CDR2 YYEEEE. This CDR3 has 13 amino acids. The CDR3: CASSPDRGSPLHF. The CDR3 DNA sequence: TGTGCCAGCAGCCCTGACAGGGGCTCACCCCTCCACTTT.

The chain employs TRBV6-5 and TRBJ1-2; 12 bases are a match to TRBD1. CDR3 length: 13 residues. Germline V gene lookup returns CDR1 MNHEY and CDR2 SVGAGI. Trimming cost V 4 bases and J 11 bases; bases outside gene matches: 5. The CDR3 DNA follows: TGTGCCAGCAGTTCCGGGACAGGGGGCGTTTACACCTTC. Translated: CASSSGTGGVYTF.

This clone was observed a handful of times. J is TRBJ1-1 and V is TRBV10-3; D possibly corresponds to TRBD1 (5 bases). Germline V lookup: CDR1 ENHRY, CDR2 SYGVKD. V was cut by 6 bases and J by 0 bases, with 8 bases left in between. CDR3 length equals 13 residues. The CDR3 sequence: CAIRGLLNTEAFF. The CDR3 nucleotides are TGTGCCATCAGGGGACTCCTGAACACTGAAGCTTTCTTT.

This chain uses TRBV6-5 with TRBJ1-1, with D uncertain. Deletions cut 4 bases from V and 2 bases from J, with 8 bases between. Per the germline V gene, CDR1 is MNHEY and CDR2 is SVGAGI. The CDR3 has 13 amino acids. CDR3 protein: CASSSTPNTEAFF. The CDR3 nucleotides read TGTGCCAGCAGTTCAACACCAAACACTGAAGCTTTCTTT.

This clone was detected only a few times. This chain links TRBV5-5 with TRBJ2-3, with a possible D match to TRBD1 (5 bases). The CDR3 consists of 17 residues. V lost 4 bases and J 1 base, leaving 19 bases between the germline ends. Germline V gene sequence: CDR1 SGHKS, CDR2 YYEKEE (reference sequence). The CDR3 loop reads CASSPPTVQSRTDTQYF. The CDR3 DNA follows: TGTGCCAGCAGCCCGCCGACAGTCCAAAGCCGCACAGATACGCAGTATTTT. Using reference TRBV5-5 and TRBJ2-3 for the parts outside the CDR3, the full variable domain is DAGVTQSPTHLIKTRGQQVTLRCSPISGHKSVSWYQQVLGQGPQFIFQYYEKEERGRGNFPDRFSARQFPNYSSELNVNALLLGDSALYLCASSPPTVQSRTDTQYFGPGTRLTVL.

This chain connects TRBV27 to TRBJ2-5; 8 nucleotides match TRBD1. CDR3 length: 13 amino acids. Losses at the gene ends were 5 bases for V and 4 bases for J; bases not matched to a gene: 3. Germline values: CDR1 MNHEY, CDR2 SMNVEV (reference sequence). CDR3 in DNA: TGTGCCAGCAGTCTCGGACAGGGAGAGACCCAGTACTTC. As protein: CASSLGQGETQYF.

The chain recombines TRBV2 with TRBJ1-6, with D hard to call. The V end was cut by 7 bases, the J end by 8 bases, with 12 bases between. The CDR3 is 13 residues long. The germline gives CDR1 SNHLY, CDR2 FYNNEI. The CDR3 DNA sequence: TGTGCCAGCAACGAGCTTCGGGATTCACCCCTCCACTTT. Its translation is CASNELRDSPLHF.

The rearrangement links TRBV19 to TRBJ2-1, with 7 bases identical to TRBD2. The CDR3 runs 16 residues. V shed 5 bases, J shed 0 bases, and the junction held 7 bases outside the gene matches. The V gene's germline CDR1 is LNHDA and CDR2 SQIVND (reference sequence). For the CDR3, the DNA is TGTGCCAGTAGTGACAGCGGGGCCGCCTCCTACAATGAGCAGTTCTTC. Its translation: CASSDSGAASYNEQFF.

The chain recombines TRBV20-1 with TRBJ2-5; 9 nucleotides match TRBD2. Per germline, CDR1 DFQATT and CDR2 SNEGSKA (reference sequence). The CDR3 contains 11 residues. V shed 6 bases and J 11 bases; nucleotides not matched to a gene: 7. CDR3 sequence: CSAPSGRSQYF. The CDR3 DNA reads TGCAGTGCCCCAAGCGGGAGGTCTCAGTACTTC.

The J gene is TRBJ1-1, the V gene TRBV4-1, with 9 bases that match TRBD1. V dropped 0 bases and J dropped 4; count of bases not matched to a gene: 12. Germline V gene sequence: CDR1 MGHRA, CDR2 YSYEKL. The CDR3 runs 18 residues. This chain's CDR3 is CASSQDRGQGKGGTEAFF. For the CDR3, the DNA is TGCGCCAGCAGCCAAGATAGAGGACAGGGGAAGGGGGGCACTGAAGCTTTCTTT.

This clone was observed a handful of times. The chain combines TRBV28 with TRBJ1-4; no reliable D call. Germline CDR1 and CDR2: MDHEN and SYDVKM. This CDR3 region has 17 residues. The V and J ends lost 4 bases and 2 bases respectively, with 17 bases between them. CDR3 nucleotide sequence: TGTGCCAGCAGTTCGTCCCCCGGCGGGTGGACTAATGAAAAACTGTTTTTT. Translating gives CASSSSPGGWTNEKLFF.